This T cell receptor (beta chain) was sequenced for a study of blood T cells in healthy people across ages. A second roughly 7 to 11 cycle PCR used barcoded and J-beta primers. TCRdb processed the 5' RACE reads anew with MiXCR; each CDR3 protein has one entry. The table lists some 760,000 distinct CDR3 sequences, around 25% of them singletons. This clonotype was found a few times. Trimming took 2 bases from V and 0 from J, leaving 5 bases between them. Germline CDR1 LNHNV, CDR2 YYDKDF (reference sequence). The CDR3 totals 14 residues. These data were also reused for a study on T cells of mothers and their children.

The TCR was taken from a boy aged 5 to 17 in good health. The sample comprised blood. This chain joins TRBV15 and TRBJ2-4, with a tentative D call TRBD1 (5 bases). The CDR3 nucleotides read TGTGCCACCAGCAGAAGGGGAGCCAAAAACATTCAGTACTTC. Its translation: CATSRRGAKNIQYF.